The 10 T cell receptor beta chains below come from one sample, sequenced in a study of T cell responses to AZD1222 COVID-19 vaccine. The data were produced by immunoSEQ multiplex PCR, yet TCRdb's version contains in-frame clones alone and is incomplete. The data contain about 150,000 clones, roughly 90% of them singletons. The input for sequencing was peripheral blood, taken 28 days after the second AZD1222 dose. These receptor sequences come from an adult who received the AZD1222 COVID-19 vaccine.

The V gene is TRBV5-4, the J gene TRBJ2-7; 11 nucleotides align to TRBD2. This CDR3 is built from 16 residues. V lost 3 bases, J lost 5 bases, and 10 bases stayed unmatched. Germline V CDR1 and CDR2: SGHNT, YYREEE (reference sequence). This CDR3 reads CASSWRLAGGGHEQYF. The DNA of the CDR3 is TGTGCCAGCAGCTGGCGGCTAGCGGGAGGAGGGCACGAGCAGTACTTC.

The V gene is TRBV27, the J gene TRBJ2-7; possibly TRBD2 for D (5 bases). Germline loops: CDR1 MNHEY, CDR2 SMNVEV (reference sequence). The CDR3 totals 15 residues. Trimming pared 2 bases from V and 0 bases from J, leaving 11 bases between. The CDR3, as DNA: TGTGCCAGCAGTTTAAGTACGGGAACCTCCTACGAGCAGTACTTC. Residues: CASSLSTGTSYEQYF.

CDR3 protein: CAWTRRTNSPLHF. The CDR3 nucleotides read TGTGCCTGGACGAGAAGGACGAATTCACCCCTCCACTTT. The gene calls are TRBV30 and TRBJ1-6; unclear D gene. Germline V gene sequence: CDR1 GTSNPN, CDR2 SVGIG (reference sequence). The germline V and J ends were trimmed by 4 bases and 7 bases, with 11 bases remaining between them. This CDR3 region has 13 residues.

As DNA, the CDR3 is TGTGCCAGCAGCTTAGACACCAACACCGGGGAGCTGTTTTTT. It is translated as CASSLDTNTGELFF. This chain joins TRBV7-9 and TRBJ2-2; D remains ambiguous. CDR1 is SEHNR, CDR2 FQNEAQ, per germline (reference sequence). CDR3 size: 14 residues. Trimming removed 1 base at V and 2 bases at J, with 5 bases between.

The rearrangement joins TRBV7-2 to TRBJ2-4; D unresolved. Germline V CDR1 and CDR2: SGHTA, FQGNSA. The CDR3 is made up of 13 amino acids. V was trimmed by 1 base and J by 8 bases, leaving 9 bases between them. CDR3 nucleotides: TGTGCCAGCAGCTTAGGCCGATCGGACATTCAGTACTTC. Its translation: CASSLGRSDIQYF.

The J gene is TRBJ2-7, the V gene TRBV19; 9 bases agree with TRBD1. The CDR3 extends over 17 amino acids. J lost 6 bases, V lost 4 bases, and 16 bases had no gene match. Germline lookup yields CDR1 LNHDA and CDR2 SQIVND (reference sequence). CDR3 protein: CASSTSPRTGVAGEQYF. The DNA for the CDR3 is TGTGCCAGTAGTACTTCTCCGCGGACAGGGGTTGCAGGCGAGCAGTACTTC.

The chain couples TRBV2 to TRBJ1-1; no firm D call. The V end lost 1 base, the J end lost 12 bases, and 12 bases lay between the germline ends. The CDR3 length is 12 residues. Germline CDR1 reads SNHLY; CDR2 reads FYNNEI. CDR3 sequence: CASSEDPGRPFF. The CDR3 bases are TGTGCCAGCAGTGAAGACCCCGGCCGGCCTTTCTTT. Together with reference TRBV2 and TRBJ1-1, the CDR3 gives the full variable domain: EPEVTQTPSHQVTQMGQEVILRCVPISNHLYFYWYRQILGQKVEFLVSFYNNEISEKSEIFDDQFSVERPDGSNFTLKIRSTKLEDSAMYFCASSEDPGRPFFGQGTRLTVV.

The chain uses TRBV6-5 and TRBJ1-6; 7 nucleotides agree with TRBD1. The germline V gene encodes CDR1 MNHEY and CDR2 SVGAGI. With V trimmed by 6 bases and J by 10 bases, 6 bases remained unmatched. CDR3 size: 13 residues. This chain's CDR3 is CASSLTGDSPLHF. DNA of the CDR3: TGTGCCAGCAGCCTTACAGGGGACTCACCCCTCCACTTT.

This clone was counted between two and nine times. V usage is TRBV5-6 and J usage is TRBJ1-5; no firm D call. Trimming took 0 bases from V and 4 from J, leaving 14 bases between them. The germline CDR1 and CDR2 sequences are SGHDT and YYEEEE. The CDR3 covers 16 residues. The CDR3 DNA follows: TGTGCCAGCAGCTTGGCAGCGGGAACCCCTAATCAGCCCCAGCATTTT. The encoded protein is CASSLAAGTPNQPQHF.

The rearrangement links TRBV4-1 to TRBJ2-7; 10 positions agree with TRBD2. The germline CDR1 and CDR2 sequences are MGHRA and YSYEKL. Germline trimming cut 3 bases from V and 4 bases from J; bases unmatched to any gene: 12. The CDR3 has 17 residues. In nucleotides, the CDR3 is TGCGCCAGCAGCCAGACGACCAACCTAGCGGGAGTGTACGAGCAGTACTTC. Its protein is CASSQTTNLAGVYEQYF.